This entry features one TCR beta chain sequence. The sample belongs to a study of cytomegalovirus exposure and HLA in healthy donors. V shed 7 bases, J shed 7 bases, and the junction held 11 bases outside the gene matches. Germline V gene lookup returns CDR1 MNHNY and CDR2 SVGAGI (reference sequence). The CDR3 extends over 14 amino acids. PCR used 60 Vbeta primers and 13 Jbeta primers. TCRdb keeps only in-frame clones here, not all; method: immunoSEQ multiplex PCR. The data show 130,000 to 150,000 clones, 78% seen once. V usage is TRBV6-6 and J usage is TRBJ1-2; 8 bases match TRBD1. This receptor was taken from a female donor in good health and CMV-seronegative. The material sequenced was PBMCs. DNA for the CDR3: TGTGCCAGCACCCTAGACAGGGGCGAGGGTGGCTACACCTTC. Translation: CASTLDRGEGGYTF.